This paragraph reports one TCR beta chain. The data originate from a study of cytotoxic CD8 clonotypes in ibrutinib-treated CLL. About the study: Response samples came after a median approximately twelve months of treatment, range 6 to 36.

The ends lost 1 base at V and 4 bases at J; junction bases unmatched: 10. Germline loops: CDR1 LNHNV, CDR2 YYDKDF (reference sequence). This CDR3 contains 17 residues. Measured with immunoSEQ multiplex PCR; TCRdb has only the in-frame clones, and not every one. The sample carries about 45,000 clones, 65% to 70% recorded once. The sequencing used PBMCs, collected after 24 months of ibrutinib treatment. The chain combines TRBV15 with TRBJ2-7; TRBD1 agrees at 10 bases. This clonotype was obtained from a human donor with chronic lymphocytic leukemia. CDR3 residues: CATSRGLEGTGVYEQYF. In DNA form, the CDR3 reads TGTGCCACCAGCAGAGGTCTGGAGGGGACAGGGGTATACGAGCAGTACTTC. Together with reference TRBV15 and TRBJ2-7, the CDR3 gives the full variable domain: DAMVIQNPRYQVTQFGKPVTLSCSQTLNHNVMYWYQQKSSQAPKLLFHYYDKDFNNEADTPDNFQSRRPNTSFCFLDIRSPGLGDTAMYLCATSRGLEGTGVYEQYFGPGTRLTVT.